These 32 T cell receptor beta chains originate from one sample sequenced in a study of cytomegalovirus exposure and HLA in healthy donors. The PCR was carried out with 60 Vbeta primers and 13 Jbeta primers. Sequencing was performed with immunoSEQ multiplex PCR; in TCRdb, only in-frame clones are kept and a portion is missing. The sample holds 200,000 to 250,000 clones. The sample was PBMCs. These TCRs come from a woman aged 25 to 39 in good health and CMV-seropositive.

The CDR3 DNA reads TGTGCCAGCAGTGAAGGGCCAGCGGGGGGTGGCACAGATACGCAGTATTTT. Translated, it gives CASSEGPAGGGTDTQYF. V and J are TRBV6-1 and TRBJ2-3, with 9 positions matching TRBD2. In germline, CDR1 is MNHNS, CDR2 SASEGT. V lost 1 base, J lost 1 base, and 6 bases stayed unmatched. This CDR3 has 17 residues.

V gene TRBV18 combines with J gene TRBJ1-4, with TRBD1 identical over 8 bases. CDR3 length: 18 amino acids. CDR1 is KGHSH and CDR2 is LQKENI in the germline V gene. After removal of 0 bases from V and 7 bases from J, the junction contained 13 bases not matched to a gene. In nucleotides, the CDR3 is TGTGCCAGCTCACCACCCGCTGGACAGGGCGGTTTGGGTGAAAAACTGTTTTTT. The encoded protein is CASSPPAGQGGLGEKLFF. Complete variable domain (other parts from reference TRBV18 and TRBJ1-4): NAGVMQNPRHLVRRRGQEARLRCSPMKGHSHVYWYRQLPEEGLKFMVYLQKENIIDESGMPKERFSAEFPKEGPSILRIQQVVRGDSAAYFCASSPPAGQGGLGEKLFFGSGTQLSVL.

The CDR3 sequence is CAISPGTPGNTIYF. CDR3 DNA sequence: TGTGCCATCAGTCCCGGGACACCTGGAAACACCATATATTTT. The rearrangement joins TRBV10-3 to TRBJ1-3; maybe TRBD1 (6 bases). Trimming stripped 5 bases from V and 2 bases from J, with 10 bases between. This CDR3 comprises 14 residues. In germline, CDR1 is ENHRY, CDR2 SYGVKD.

Regarding this clone: The identical CDR3 is also encoded by other nucleotide sequences in the sample. The J gene is TRBJ2-7, the V gene TRBV7-2, with D possibly TRBD2 on 6 matching bases. The CDR3 is 16 amino acids. Germline V gene data show CDR1 as SGHTA and CDR2 as FQGNSA. Trimming shortened V by 2 bases and J by 1 base, and 15 bases separated the two germline ends. CDR3: CASSLKSRETSYEQYF. The CDR3 bases are TGTGCCAGCAGCTTAAAGTCCCGGGAGACGTCCTACGAGCAGTACTTC.

The chain employs TRBV15 and TRBJ2-2, with TRBD1 as a possible D gene (5 bases). Looked up from germline, CDR1 is LNHNV and CDR2 is YYDKDF (reference sequence). Trimming stripped 0 bases from V and 0 bases from J, with 14 bases between. The CDR3 has 18 amino acids. The CDR3 here is CATSRDTGRPSNTGELFF. CDR3 coding DNA: TGTGCCACCAGCAGAGATACAGGCCGACCCTCGAACACCGGGGAGCTGTTTTTT.

This chain links TRBV28 with TRBJ1-5; D is uncertain. Trimming shortened V by 2 bases and J by 4 bases, and 9 bases separated the two germline ends. This CDR3 region has 14 residues. Germline CDR1 and CDR2: MDHEN and SYDVKM. The CDR3 loop reads CASSLPGGNQPQHF. The CDR3 DNA reads as TGTGCCAGCAGTTTACCCGGCGGGAATCAGCCCCAGCATTTT. The whole variable domain, remainder taken from reference TRBV28 and TRBJ1-5, is DVKVTQSSRYLVKRTGEKVFLECVQDMDHENMFWYRQDPGLGLRLIYFSYDVKMKEKGDIPEGYSVSREKKERFSLILESASTNQTSMYLCASSLPGGNQPQHFGDGTRLSIL.

The chain employs TRBV5-5 and TRBJ1-2; D remains unclear. Germline CDR1 is SGHKS and CDR2 is YYEKEE (reference sequence). The germline V and J ends were trimmed by 4 bases and 6 bases, with 13 bases remaining between them. The CDR3 length is 13 residues. This CDR3 is CASSLGEENGYTF. The CDR3 bases are TGTGCCAGCAGCCTAGGTGAGGAGAATGGCTACACCTTC.

J is TRBJ2-7 and V is TRBV10-3; D call uncertain. V was cut by 6 bases and J by 3 bases, with 12 bases left in between. Germline V lookup: CDR1 ENHRY, CDR2 SYGVKD. The CDR3 covers 13 residues. The CDR3 nucleotides read TGTGCCATCAGCTCTACAGATAACTACGAGCAGTACTTC. Encoded protein: CAISSTDNYEQYF.

The V and J genes are TRBV27 and TRBJ2-4, with D perhaps TRBD2 (5 bases). From germline, CDR1 is MNHEY and CDR2 SMNVEV (reference sequence). V was clipped by 3 bases and J by 1 base, with 7 bases between them. This CDR3 region has 14 residues. The CDR3 DNA follows: TGTGCCAGCAGTTTCGGAGGCGCCAAAAACATTCAGTACTTC. As protein: CASSFGGAKNIQYF.

This sequence joins TRBV19 and TRBJ2-7; TRBD1 matches 10 bases. The CDR3 totals 15 residues. After removal of 1 base from V and 2 bases from J, the junction contained 2 bases not matched to a gene. Germline V gene data show CDR1 as LNHDA and CDR2 as SQIVND (reference sequence). Here the CDR3 DNA reads TGTGCCAGTAGTATAGGAGGGACAGGGGCCTACGAGCAGTACTTC. As protein: CASSIGGTGAYEQYF.

As to this clone: The sample holds other DNA sequences that translate to the same CDR3. The J gene is TRBJ2-7, the V gene TRBV5-1; a weak D match, TRBD1 (5 bases). V was clipped by 0 bases and J by 0 bases, with 10 bases between them. Looked up from germline, CDR1 is SGHRS and CDR2 is YFSETQ. The CDR3 has 15 amino acids. The CDR3 coding sequence is TGCGCCAGCAGCTTGGGGCAGGGAACCTCCTACGAGCAGTACTTC. This gives the protein CASSLGQGTSYEQYF.

DNA of the CDR3: TGTGCCAGCAGTCCTACTAGCGGGAGTAAACCAGATACGCAGTATTTT. As protein: CASSPTSGSKPDTQYF. The V and J genes are TRBV28 and TRBJ2-3; 11 bases are shared with TRBD2. There are 16 residues in the CDR3. Per germline, CDR1 MDHEN and CDR2 SYDVKM. V trimming: 5 bases; J trimming: 4 bases; junction bases outside the gene matches: 8.

The CDR3 DNA reads TGTGCCAGCATCGCGTTGGGCGCAGGGGAGACCCAGTACTTC. Protein product: CASIALGAGETQYF. The chain has TRBV28 and TRBJ2-5; possibly TRBD1 for D (5 bases). The V gene lost 7 bases and the J gene lost 5 bases, with 17 bases spanning the gap. CDR1 is MDHEN and CDR2 is SYDVKM in the germline V gene. The CDR3 loop spans 14 amino acids.

V is TRBV6-1 and J is TRBJ1-5; D not resolved. With 3 bases removed from V and 2 bases from J, the gap between germline ends came to 5 bases. CDR1 and CDR2 (germline): MNHNS, SASEGT. This CDR3 region has 13 residues. CDR3 in amino acids: CASSEYGNQPQHF. CDR3 in DNA: TGTGCCAGCAGTGAGTATGGCAATCAGCCCCAGCATTTT.

The V gene is TRBV18, the J gene TRBJ2-7, with TRBD1 matching over 10 bases. The CDR3 totals 17 residues. The trim removed 3 bases at V and 1 base at J, leaving 9 bases unmatched. From germline, CDR1 is KGHSH and CDR2 LQKENI. The CDR3 here is CASSPQLTGGKSYEQYF. Written as DNA, the CDR3 is TGTGCCAGCTCACCTCAATTGACAGGGGGCAAATCCTACGAGCAGTACTTC.

The gene calls are TRBV2 and TRBJ1-2; D perhaps matches TRBD1 (6 bases). V was trimmed by 11 bases and J by 3 bases, leaving 25 bases between them. This CDR3 is built from 16 residues. Germline V gene data show CDR1 as SNHLY and CDR2 as FYNNEI. The CDR3 DNA is TGTGCCCTAAAGGCAAGGACAGCCCCAAGAGACTATGGCTACACCTTC. Translation: CALKARTAPRDYGYTF.

The gene calls are TRBV4-1 and TRBJ1-1; 7 bases match TRBD1. J gave up 2 bases and V 1 base, and 4 bases lay outside the gene matches. Germline V gene sequence: CDR1 MGHRA, CDR2 YSYEKL. The CDR3 consists of 15 residues. This chain's CDR3 is CASSQGQGPNTEAFF. As DNA, the CDR3 is TGCGCCAGCAGCCAAGGACAGGGACCCAACACTGAAGCTTTCTTT.

The V call is TRBV9, the J call TRBJ1-1; tentatively, D is TRBD1 (5 bases). This CDR3 contains 15 residues. Trimming left V 0 bases short and J 3 bases short, with 12 bases between. Per the germline V gene, CDR1 is SGDLS and CDR2 is YYNGEE. CDR3 region: CASSVDRRVDTEAFF. CDR3 nucleotide sequence: TGTGCCAGCAGCGTAGATCGCAGGGTCGACACTGAAGCTTTCTTT.

The chain carries TRBV6-5 and TRBJ2-7; D is unclear. The CDR3 extends over 14 amino acids. CDR1 and CDR2 (germline): MNHEY, SVGAGI. The ends were cut back, 3 bases at V and 4 bases at J, with 13 bases in the middle. This CDR3 is CASSYWIGSYEQYF. The CDR3 coding sequence is TGTGCCAGCAGTTATTGGATCGGGTCGTACGAGCAGTACTTC.

This sequence joins TRBV5-1 and TRBJ2-5, with TRBD1 matching over 10 bases. The length of the CDR3 is 15 residues. The junction had 4 bases not matched to a gene; V was cut back by 2 bases and J by 3 bases. The germline V gene encodes CDR1 SGHRS and CDR2 YFSETQ. The DNA of the CDR3 is TGCGCCAGCAGCTTTACCGGGACAGGGGAAGAGACCCAGTACTTC. It translates to CASSFTGTGEETQYF.

This chain connects TRBV6-5 to TRBJ2-2; perhaps TRBD2 as D (5 bases). Per germline, CDR1 MNHEY and CDR2 SVGAGI. The CDR3 loop spans 14 amino acids. V was cut by 6 bases and J by 4 bases, with 12 bases left in between. The CDR3 DNA follows: TGTGCCAGCAGGAGAGGGTTGGGCACCGGGGAGCTGTTTTTT. Translation: CASRRGLGTGELFF.

The chain employs TRBV9 and TRBJ1-3; the D is unclear. The germline V and J ends were trimmed by 2 bases and 0 bases, with 9 bases remaining between them. The CDR3 has 15 amino acids. Per germline, CDR1 SGDLS and CDR2 YYNGEE. DNA for the CDR3: TGTGCCAGCAGCGTGAACGGAGGCTCTGGAAACACCATATATTTT. Amino acids: CASSVNGGSGNTIYF.

The rearrangement links TRBV9 to TRBJ2-1, with 10 positions matching TRBD2. This CDR3 spans 17 amino acids. Trimming cost V 0 bases and J 8 bases; bases outside gene matches: 11. Germline CDR1 reads SGDLS; CDR2 reads YYNGEE. In nucleotides, the CDR3 is TGTGCCAGCAGCGTAGGGGTGAGACTCAGCGGGGGGGATGAGCAGTTCTTC. Its translation: CASSVGVRLSGGDEQFF.

The genes are TRBV5-1 and TRBJ2-1, with 7 bases identical to TRBD2. CDR1 and CDR2 from the germline V gene are SGHRS and YFSETQ. V shed 4 bases, J shed 10 bases, and the junction held 14 bases outside the gene matches. CDR3 length: 15 residues. The CDR3 loop reads CASSLTQGGGMEQFF. In DNA, the CDR3 is TGCGCCAGCAGCCTTACTCAGGGCGGGGGTATGGAGCAGTTCTTC.

Points on this clone: One junction end disagrees with the germline gene, perhaps due to a read error. Different DNA sequences within this sample yield the same CDR3. V usage is TRBV5-1 and J usage is TRBJ1-4; D is ambiguous. The length of the CDR3 is 14 residues. CDR1 is SGHRS, CDR2 YFSETQ, per germline. CDR3 sequence (DNA): TGCGCCAGTAGCTTCGGGATCCCTAATGAAAAACTGTTCTTT. This encodes CASSFGIPNEKLFF.

The V gene is TRBV5-6, the J gene TRBJ2-1; D is unresolved. Trimming pared 2 bases from V and 10 bases from J, leaving 10 bases between. The CDR3 is made up of 12 amino acids. Germline CDR1 SGHDT, CDR2 YYEEEE. In DNA, the CDR3 is TGTGCCAGCAGCTTTTCTCGACTCGAGCAGTTCTTC. This gives the protein CASSFSRLEQFF. Based on the CDR3 plus reference TRBV5-6 and TRBJ2-1, the full variable domain is DAGVTQSPTHLIKTRGQQVTLRCSPKSGHDTVSWYQQALGQGPQFIFQYYEEEERQRGNFPDRFSGHQFPNYSSELNVNALLLGDSALYLCASSFSRLEQFFGPGTRLTVL.

V is TRBV2 and J is TRBJ1-5; possibly TRBD1 for D (6 bases). CDR1 is SNHLY and CDR2 is FYNNEI in the germline V gene. This CDR3 is 15 amino acids long. V lost 6 bases and J 4 bases, leaving 16 bases between the germline ends. CDR3 loop: CASSGTPANNQPQHF. Here the CDR3 DNA reads TGTGCCAGCAGCGGGACACCCGCAAATAATCAGCCCCAGCATTTT.

The chain couples TRBV18 to TRBJ1-2; no reliable D call. The V gene lost 2 bases and the J gene lost 4 bases, with 8 bases spanning the gap. The CDR3 has 13 residues. CDR1 is KGHSH and CDR2 is LQKENI in the germline V gene. The CDR3 DNA is TGTGCCAGCTCACCAGGGGAGGCCTATGGCTACACCTTC. Translating gives CASSPGEAYGYTF. Filled out from reference TRBV18 and TRBJ1-2, the complete variable domain reads NAGVMQNPRHLVRRRGQEARLRCSPMKGHSHVYWYRQLPEEGLKFMVYLQKENIIDESGMPKERFSAEFPKEGPSILRIQQVVRGDSAAYFCASSPGEAYGYTFGSGTRLTVV.

The chain carries TRBV4-3 and TRBJ2-2; D not resolved. Germline V gene lookup returns CDR1 LGHNA and CDR2 YSLEER. The CDR3 totals 16 residues. The V and J ends lost 4 bases and 0 bases respectively, with 12 bases between them. The CDR3 sequence: CASSLRAFANTGELFF. The CDR3 bases are TGCGCCAGCAGCCTTCGCGCGTTCGCGAACACCGGGGAGCTGTTTTTT.

The CDR3 reads CASSQLTGEADTQYF. CDR3 bases: TGCGCCAGCAGCCAACTGACAGGGGAGGCAGATACGCAGTATTTT. This rearrangement joins TRBV4-1 to TRBJ2-3; 8 bases match TRBD1. Germline V gives CDR1 MGHRA, CDR2 YSYEKL. The CDR3 contains 15 residues. Trimming cost V 2 bases and J 4 bases; bases outside gene matches: 5.

V is TRBV9 and J is TRBJ1-3, with a possible D match to TRBD1 (5 bases). Germline loops: CDR1 SGDLS, CDR2 YYNGEE. V shed 0 bases and J shed 0 bases, with 16 bases lying between them. The CDR3 spans 18 residues. This CDR3 is CASSVAPGLDNSGNTIYF. The CDR3 DNA sequence: TGTGCCAGCAGCGTAGCTCCAGGGCTTGATAACTCTGGAAACACCATATATTTT.

The V and J genes are TRBV19 and TRBJ1-2, with D hard to call. Germline V gene lookup returns CDR1 LNHDA and CDR2 SQIVND (reference sequence). Between the trimmed V and J ends, which lost 7 bases and 8 bases, there was a span of 20 bases. This CDR3 region has 14 residues. CDR3 sequence reads: CASKYLPAGVGYTF. The CDR3 region has the DNA TGTGCCAGTAAATACCTCCCGGCCGGAGTCGGCTACACCTTC. Together with reference TRBV19 and TRBJ1-2, the CDR3 gives the full variable domain: DGGITQSPKYLFRKEGQNVTLSCEQNLNHDAMYWYRQDPGQGLRLIYYSQIVNDFQKGDIAEGYSVSREKKESFPLTVTSAQKNPTAFYLCASKYLPAGVGYTFGSGTRLTVV.